The 27 T cell receptor beta chains below all came from one sample that was sequenced in a study of beta chain features in type 1 diabetes. General study findings and limits: Moderate yet significant TCRB CDR3 shortening was seen in Type 1 diabetes patients in all four CD4+ subsets.

No cognate antigen is known for these TCRs. Expressed TCRB transcripts were sequenced, since all the RNA that had been isolated was reverse transcribed. Only in-frame clones appear in the TCRdb table, and some are missing; sequencing was by immunoSEQ multiplex PCR. Counted here are about 99,000 clones, under 30% occurring once; the ten biggest clones make up approximately 0.5%. The sample consisted of central memory CD4+ T cells from blood. These receptors were taken from a woman in her late teens or twenties with type 1 diabetes.

In its sample, this clone was seen many times. This chain links TRBV18 with TRBJ2-6; perhaps TRBD2 as D (5 bases). CDR1 and CDR2 from the germline V gene are KGHSH and LQKENI. The ends were cut back, 3 bases at V and 4 bases at J, with 13 bases in the middle. The CDR3 length is 16 residues. In nucleotides, the CDR3 is TGTGCCAGCTCACCCCAAGCGGATGGGGGGGCCAACGTCCTGACTTTC. It yields the protein CASSPQADGGANVLTF.

The rearrangement links TRBV7-8 to TRBJ2-3, with 12 bases that match TRBD2. The V and J ends lost 0 bases and 3 bases, in that order; junction bases with no gene match: 19. The CDR3 is 22 amino acids. The germline gives CDR1 SGHVS, CDR2 FQNEAQ. CDR3 loop: CASSLAQGRIRGTSGLTDTQYF. The CDR3 DNA reads as TGTGCCAGCAGCTTAGCGCAGGGACGTATCCGGGGGACTAGCGGGCTGACAGATACGCAGTATTTT.

This chain connects TRBV7-9 to TRBJ2-2; a weak D match, TRBD2 (5 bases). V dropped 5 bases and J dropped 6 bases, with 10 bases sitting between them. The CDR3 sequence is 13 residues long. The V gene's germline CDR1 is SEHNR and CDR2 FQNEAQ (reference sequence). CDR3 sequence: CASSPSSPGELFF. The CDR3 nucleotides are TGTGCCAGCAGCCCGTCTAGCCCCGGGGAGCTGTTTTTT.

This clone was seen a few times. The chain links TRBV6-5 to TRBJ1-3; 7 positions agree with TRBD1. Looked up from germline, CDR1 is MNHEY and CDR2 is SVGAGI. J lost 3 bases, V lost 8 bases, and 4 bases had no gene match. The CDR3 is 13 amino acids. For the CDR3, the DNA is TGTGCCAGCGGACAGGCCCTTGGAAACACCATATATTTT. This encodes CASGQALGNTIYF.

In this sample, this clone turned up a few times. This chain joins TRBV11-2 and TRBJ1-2; possible D gene TRBD1, 6 bases. The length of the CDR3 is 14 residues. CDR1 and CDR2 (germline): SGHAT, FQNNGV. With 1 base removed from V and 2 bases from J, the gap between germline ends came to 8 bases. CDR3 nucleotide sequence: TGTGCCAGCAGCTTAGGGCAGGGGAACTATGGCTACACCTTC. Protein: CASSLGQGNYGYTF.

This clone was recorded a few times. V gene TRBV30 combines with J gene TRBJ1-1, with 7 bases matching TRBD1. Germline V gene data show CDR1 as GTSNPN and CDR2 as SVGIG (reference sequence). The V gene end was trimmed by 6 bases and the J gene end by 2 bases; junction bases not matched to a gene: 6. The CDR3 spans 13 residues. CDR3 in amino acids: CACPDRSNTEAFF. CDR3 DNA sequence: TGTGCCTGCCCGGACAGGTCCAACACTGAAGCTTTCTTT.

In this sample, this clone turned up a few times. This chain uses TRBV15 with TRBJ2-2, with 9 nucleotides matching TRBD1. The CDR3 contains 15 residues. After removal of 1 base from V and 3 bases from J, the junction contained 0 bases not matched to a gene. Germline V lookup: CDR1 LNHNV, CDR2 YYDKDF (reference sequence). Written as DNA, the CDR3 is TGTGCCACCAGCAGAGGACAGGGGGACACCGGGGAGCTGTTTTTT. It codes for CATSRGQGDTGELFF.

The CDR3 nucleotides are TGTGCCAGCAGCGTAGGGTCGATAGAACTGAACACTGAAGCTTTCTTT. Translating gives CASSVGSIELNTEAFF. The J gene is TRBJ1-1, the V gene TRBV9; D unresolved. The V gene lost 0 bases and the J gene lost 0 bases, with 12 bases spanning the gap. Germline CDR1 reads SGDLS; CDR2 reads YYNGEE. This CDR3 is 16 amino acids long. The full variable domain, rest sourced from reference TRBV9 and TRBJ1-1, is DSGVTQTPKHLITATGQRVTLRCSPRSGDLSVYWYQQSLDQGLQFLIQYYNGEERAKGNILERFSAQQFPDLHSELNLSSLELGDSALYFCASSVGSIELNTEAFFGQGTRLTVV.

This clone was recorded a few times. The V call is TRBV6-5, the J call TRBJ1-1; D possibly corresponds to TRBD1 (6 bases). The CDR3 loop spans 15 amino acids. Germline CDR1 and CDR2: MNHEY and SVGAGI. The ends were cut back, 8 bases at V and 1 base at J, with 17 bases in the middle. Here the CDR3 DNA reads TGTGCCAGCCAACCTCCGGGACACCAGAACACTGAAGCTTTCTTT. This sequence encodes CASQPPGHQNTEAFF.

The chain uses TRBV4-3 and TRBJ1-2; D perhaps matches TRBD1 (6 bases). This CDR3 spans 15 amino acids. Germline CDR1 and CDR2: LGHNA and YSLEER. V gave up 3 bases and J gave up 1 base, with 12 bases separating them. The CDR3 sequence: CASSHDGQINYGYTF. The CDR3 nucleotides read TGCGCCAGCAGCCACGACGGACAGATTAACTATGGCTACACCTTC.

There are a few counts of this clone. The chain employs TRBV7-9 and TRBJ2-7; 7 nucleotides match TRBD1. The CDR3 contains 14 residues. Trimming cost V 4 bases and J 2 bases; bases outside gene matches: 5. The germline gives CDR1 SEHNR, CDR2 FQNEAQ (reference sequence). CDR3 amino acids: CASSSTGQTYEQYF. The DNA of the CDR3 is TGTGCCAGCAGCTCCACGGGACAGACCTACGAGCAGTACTTC.

The gene calls are TRBV5-6 and TRBJ2-1; a possible D gene is TRBD1 (5 bases). Trimming took 1 base from V and 4 from J, leaving 12 bases between them. CDR1 is SGHDT, CDR2 YYEEEE, per germline. CDR3 length: 15 amino acids. Here the CDR3 reads CASSLRQGGYNEQFF. The CDR3 DNA follows: TGTGCCAGCAGCTTGAGGCAGGGTGGTTACAATGAGCAGTTCTTC. Full variable domain (outside the CDR3, taken from reference TRBV5-6 and TRBJ2-1): DAGVTQSPTHLIKTRGQQVTLRCSPKSGHDTVSWYQQALGQGPQFIFQYYEEEERQRGNFPDRFSGHQFPNYSSELNVNALLLGDSALYLCASSLRQGGYNEQFFGPGTRLTVL.

The chain couples TRBV19 to TRBJ1-1, with D unresolved. V dropped 0 bases and J dropped 1 base, with 3 bases sitting between them. Germline V CDR1 and CDR2: LNHDA, SQIVND (reference sequence). This CDR3 spans 13 amino acids. DNA of the CDR3: TGTGCCAGTAGTATAGATAGGAACACTGAAGCTTTCTTT. As protein: CASSIDRNTEAFF. The full variable domain, with the rest looked up from reference TRBV19 and TRBJ1-1, is DGGITQSPKYLFRKEGQNVTLSCEQNLNHDAMYWYRQDPGQGLRLIYYSQIVNDFQKGDIAEGYSVSREKKESFPLTVTSAQKNPTAFYLCASSIDRNTEAFFGQGTRLTVV.

V is TRBV30 and J is TRBJ2-1, with D possibly TRBD2 on 5 matching bases. The germline V gene encodes CDR1 GTSNPN and CDR2 SVGIG (reference sequence). The CDR3 spans 15 residues. V dropped 3 bases and J dropped 3 bases, with 15 bases sitting between them. CDR3 loop: CAWRPSGGNYNEQFF. CDR3 in DNA: TGTGCCTGGAGACCCAGCGGCGGAAACTACAATGAGCAGTTCTTC.

This rearrangement joins TRBV28 to TRBJ2-3, with 7 bases matching TRBD2. This CDR3 spans 14 amino acids. J gave up 2 bases and V 7 bases, and 6 bases lay outside the gene matches. The germline V gene has CDR1 MDHEN and CDR2 SYDVKM. DNA for the CDR3: TGTGCCAGCAAGGGAGGGGCCCTCACAGATACGCAGTATTTT. As protein: CASKGGALTDTQYF.

Here the CDR3 DNA reads TGTGCCAGCAGCTTAAGCACAGAGACCCAGTACTTC. Translation gives CASSLSTETQYF. The rearrangement joins TRBV11-3 to TRBJ2-5; D call uncertain. In germline, CDR1 is SGHNT, CDR2 YENEEA. This CDR3 has 12 residues. V lost 2 bases to trimming and J lost 4 bases, with 5 bases between them. Using reference TRBV11-3 and TRBJ2-5 for the parts outside the CDR3, the full variable domain is EAGVVQSPRYKIIEKKQPVAFWCNPISGHNTLYWYLQNLGQGPELLIRYENEEAVDDSQLPKDRFSAERLKGVDSTLKIQPAELGDSAVYLCASSLSTETQYFGPGTRLLVL.

The J gene is TRBJ1-1, the V gene TRBV28; D is unclear. The CDR3 has 14 amino acids. The ends were cut back, 7 bases at V and 2 bases at J, with 14 bases in the middle. CDR1 and CDR2 (germline): MDHEN, SYDVKM. CDR3 sequence reads: CASKPPEVNTEAFF. Written as DNA, the CDR3 is TGTGCCAGCAAGCCACCGGAGGTCAACACTGAAGCTTTCTTT.

The chain has TRBV6-5 and TRBJ2-1; D perhaps matches TRBD2 (5 bases). With 6 bases removed from V and 8 bases from J, the gap between germline ends came to 17 bases. CDR1 and CDR2 from the germline V gene are MNHEY and SVGAGI. The CDR3 is 14 amino acids. CDR3 bases: TGTGCCAGCAGACGGACTGGGTCTTTTGATGAGCAGTTCTTC. Its protein is CASRRTGSFDEQFF.

The gene calls are TRBV2 and TRBJ2-6, with a possible D match to TRBD1 (6 bases). Germline lookup yields CDR1 SNHLY and CDR2 FYNNEI. The CDR3 sequence is 17 residues long. Trimming shortened V by 7 bases and J by 0 bases, and 16 bases separated the two germline ends. The CDR3 coding sequence is TGTGCCAGCAAAACGGACAGTCTGTACTCTGGGGCCAACGTCCTGACTTTC. Translated, it gives CASKTDSLYSGANVLTF.

The chain carries TRBV4-3 and TRBJ2-2, with D possibly TRBD2 on 5 matching bases. Trimming removed 1 base from V and 6 bases from J, with 15 bases in between. Germline loops: CDR1 LGHNA, CDR2 YSLEER. The CDR3 is 16 amino acids. The CDR3 protein is CASSQAQRRSAGELFF. As DNA, the CDR3 is TGCGCCAGCAGCCAAGCTCAGCGGAGGAGCGCCGGGGAGCTGTTTTTT.

This chain joins TRBV6-5 and TRBJ2-1; perhaps TRBD1 as D (5 bases). Trimming stripped 7 bases from V and 2 bases from J, with 15 bases between. CDR3 size: 15 residues. Germline values: CDR1 MNHEY, CDR2 SVGAGI. The CDR3 nucleotides are TGTGCCAGCACACAGGACCCAAACCCCTACAATGAGCAGTTCTTC. Its translation: CASTQDPNPYNEQFF.

This clone was detected only a few times. The chain is built from TRBV6-1 and TRBJ2-2; possible D gene TRBD1, 5 bases. Trimming removed 2 bases at V and 1 base at J, with 14 bases between. Germline lookup yields CDR1 MNHNS and CDR2 SASEGT. This CDR3 comprises 17 residues. The CDR3 here is CASSETDIYLNTGELFF. Here the CDR3 DNA reads TGTGCCAGCAGTGAAACGGACATTTATTTGAACACCGGGGAGCTGTTTTTT.

This sequence joins TRBV2 and TRBJ2-7; D uncertain. The CDR3 covers 12 residues. CDR1 is SNHLY and CDR2 is FYNNEI in the germline V gene. Trimming shortened V by 5 bases and J by 3 bases, and 8 bases separated the two germline ends. In DNA form, the CDR3 reads TGTGCCAGCAGTCGGACGGACTACGAGCAGTACGTC. This encodes CASSRTDYEQYV.

The chain recombines TRBV18 with TRBJ1-3; D may be TRBD1 (6 bases). V dropped 3 bases and J dropped 0 bases, with 18 bases sitting between them. Germline V gives CDR1 KGHSH, CDR2 LQKENI. The CDR3 sequence is 18 residues long. The CDR3 protein is CASSPLGGAASSGNTIYF. CDR3 nucleotides: TGTGCCAGCTCACCCCTTGGGGGGGCGGCCTCCTCTGGAAACACCATATATTTT. The full variable domain, in which reference TRBV18 and TRBJ1-3 provide the parts outside the CDR3, is NAGVMQNPRHLVRRRGQEARLRCSPMKGHSHVYWYRQLPEEGLKFMVYLQKENIIDESGMPKERFSAEFPKEGPSILRIQQVVRGDSAAYFCASSPLGGAASSGNTIYFGEGSWLTVV.

This clone was counted a single time. The chain links TRBV9 to TRBJ1-4; the D is unclear. CDR3 length equals 14 residues. Looked up from germline, CDR1 is SGDLS and CDR2 is YYNGEE. V lost 0 bases, J lost 10 bases, and 13 bases lay in between. The CDR3 nucleotides read TGTGCCAGCAGCGTAGAAGGGCAGGAGGGAAAACTGTTTTTT. Amino acids: CASSVEGQEGKLFF.

This chain joins TRBV5-1 and TRBJ1-2; D unresolved. Germline CDR1 reads SGHRS; CDR2 reads YFSETQ. V was clipped by 0 bases and J by 7 bases, with 10 bases between them. This CDR3 is built from 13 residues. This chain's CDR3 is CASSLVEGSGYTF. CDR3 bases: TGCGCCAGCAGCTTGGTGGAGGGAAGTGGCTACACCTTC.

The chain employs TRBV10-3 and TRBJ2-3, with D maybe TRBD1 (5 bases). Germline-derived CDR1 and CDR2 are ENHRY and SYGVKD. The V end lost 6 bases, the J end lost 3 bases, and 7 bases lay between the germline ends. The CDR3 spans 12 residues. Written as DNA, the CDR3 is TGTGCCATCAGCCCAGGGACAGATACGCAGTATTTT. Its protein is CAISPGTDTQYF.